This TCR beta chain was retrieved from a study of blood T cell repertoires in COVID-19. The overall study: There were acute and convalescent COVID-19 samples, and they came from the United States, Italy and Spain. T cells, B-cell-depleted T cells, or PBMCs supplied cDNA or gDNA.

Source study methods: By means of reference gene primer amplification, nucleated cell counts were estimated. The repertoire was sequenced with immunoSEQ multiplex PCR; TCRdb's copy has only in-frame clones and lacks some. From that table come the V and J calls and clone size; the DNA was used to work out D and trimming. Counted here are about 220,000 clones, over 75% occurring once; the ten biggest clones make up more than 3%. V was cut by 5 bases and J by 4 bases, with 8 bases left in between. The CDR3 has 12 amino acids. Everyone who took part was roughly 18 to 89 years old, and they came from 24 US areas.

This rearrangement joins TRBV12-3 or TRBV12-4 to TRBJ1-1; D might be TRBD1 (5 bases). The receptor was derived from a woman aged 60-75 years who had recovered from COVID-19. The sample comprised PBMCs or T cells enriched from blood (not recorded which). The CDR3 nucleotides read TGTGCCAGCAGTCCCGGGGGCACTGAAGCTTTCTTT. Its translation: CASSPGGTEAFF.